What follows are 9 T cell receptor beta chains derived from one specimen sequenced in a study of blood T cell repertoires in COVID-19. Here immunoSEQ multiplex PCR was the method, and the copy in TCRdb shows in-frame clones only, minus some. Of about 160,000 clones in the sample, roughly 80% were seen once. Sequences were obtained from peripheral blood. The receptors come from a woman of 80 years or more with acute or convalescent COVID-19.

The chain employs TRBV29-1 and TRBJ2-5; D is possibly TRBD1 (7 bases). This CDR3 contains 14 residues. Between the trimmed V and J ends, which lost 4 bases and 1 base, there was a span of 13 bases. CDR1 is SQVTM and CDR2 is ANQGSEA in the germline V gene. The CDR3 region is CSVVQGGIQETQYF. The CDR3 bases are TGCAGCGTTGTTCAGGGGGGCATCCAAGAGACCCAGTACTTC.

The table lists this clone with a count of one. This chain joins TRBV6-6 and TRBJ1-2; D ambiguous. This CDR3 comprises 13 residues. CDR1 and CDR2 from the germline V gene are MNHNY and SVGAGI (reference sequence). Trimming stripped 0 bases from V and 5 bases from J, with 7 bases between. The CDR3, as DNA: TGTGCCAGCAGTTACTCGAAACAATATGGCTACACCTTC. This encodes CASSYSKQYGYTF.

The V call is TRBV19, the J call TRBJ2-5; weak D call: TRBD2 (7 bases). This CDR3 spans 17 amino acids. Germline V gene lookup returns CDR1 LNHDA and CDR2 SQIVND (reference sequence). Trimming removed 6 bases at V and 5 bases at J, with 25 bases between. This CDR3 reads CASSGRLATRGAETQYF. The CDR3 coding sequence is TGTGCCAGTAGCGGAAGACTAGCCACGAGGGGGGCCGAGACCCAGTACTTC.

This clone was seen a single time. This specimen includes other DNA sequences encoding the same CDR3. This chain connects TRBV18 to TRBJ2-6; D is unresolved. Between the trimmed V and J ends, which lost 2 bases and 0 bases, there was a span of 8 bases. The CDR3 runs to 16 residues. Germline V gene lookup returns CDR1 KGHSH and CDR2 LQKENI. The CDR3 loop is CASSPSRSSGANVLTF. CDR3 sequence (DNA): TGTGCCAGCTCACCAAGCAGGTCCTCTGGGGCCAACGTCCTGACTTTC.

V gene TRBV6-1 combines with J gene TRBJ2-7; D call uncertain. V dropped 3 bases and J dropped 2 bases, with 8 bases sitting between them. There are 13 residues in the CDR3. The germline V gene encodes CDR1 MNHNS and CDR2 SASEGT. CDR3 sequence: CASSDRFAYEQYF. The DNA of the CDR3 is TGTGCCAGCAGTGACAGGTTCGCCTACGAGCAGTACTTC.

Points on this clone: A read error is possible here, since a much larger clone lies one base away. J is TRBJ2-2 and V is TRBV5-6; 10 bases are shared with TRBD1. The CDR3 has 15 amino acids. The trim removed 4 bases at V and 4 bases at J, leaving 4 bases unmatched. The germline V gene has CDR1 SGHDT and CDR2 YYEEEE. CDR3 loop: CASSPGTGATGELFF. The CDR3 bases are TGTGCCAGCAGCCCCGGGACAGGGGCCACCGGGGAGCTGTTTTTT.

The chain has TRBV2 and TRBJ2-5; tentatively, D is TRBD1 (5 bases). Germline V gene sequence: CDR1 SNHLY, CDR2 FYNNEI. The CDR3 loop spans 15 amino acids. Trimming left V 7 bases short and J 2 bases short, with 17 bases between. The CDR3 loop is CASILDRTPQETQYF. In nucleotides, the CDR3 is TGTGCCAGCATCTTAGACAGAACACCGCAAGAGACCCAGTACTTC. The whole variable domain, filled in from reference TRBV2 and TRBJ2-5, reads EPEVTQTPSHQVTQMGQEVILRCVPISNHLYFYWYRQILGQKVEFLVSFYNNEISEKSEIFDDQFSVERPDGSNFTLKIRSTKLEDSAMYFCASILDRTPQETQYFGPGTRLLVL.

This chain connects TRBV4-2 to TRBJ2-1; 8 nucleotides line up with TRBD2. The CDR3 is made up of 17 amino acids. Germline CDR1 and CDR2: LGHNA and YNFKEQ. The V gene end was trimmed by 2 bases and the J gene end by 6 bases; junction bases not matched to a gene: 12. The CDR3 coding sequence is TGTGCCAGCAGCCAACCAGGTGCGGGGGGCCTATCCAATGAGCAGTTCTTC. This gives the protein CASSQPGAGGLSNEQFF.

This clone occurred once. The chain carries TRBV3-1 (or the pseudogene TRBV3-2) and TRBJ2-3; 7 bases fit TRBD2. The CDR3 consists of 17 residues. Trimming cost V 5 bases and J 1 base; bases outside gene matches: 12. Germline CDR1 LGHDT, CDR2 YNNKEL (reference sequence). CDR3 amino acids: CASSDSRGERGTDTQYF. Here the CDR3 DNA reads TGTGCCAGCAGCGACAGCCGGGGGGAGCGGGGCACAGATACGCAGTATTTT.